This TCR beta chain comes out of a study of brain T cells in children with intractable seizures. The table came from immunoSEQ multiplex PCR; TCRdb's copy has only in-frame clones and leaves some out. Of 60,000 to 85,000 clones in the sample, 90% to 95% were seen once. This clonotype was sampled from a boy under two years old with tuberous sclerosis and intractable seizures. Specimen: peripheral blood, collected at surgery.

The DNA for the CDR3 is TGTGCCTGGAGTGCTAGAAGCGGGTACTCCTACAATGAGCAGTTCTTC. Translation: CAWSARSGYSYNEQFF. V and J are TRBV30 and TRBJ2-1; D may be TRBD2 (6 bases). The CDR3 length is 16 residues. Trimming pared 1 base from V and 0 bases from J, leaving 13 bases between. CDR1 and CDR2 (germline): GTSNPN, SVGIG (reference sequence).